Below are 12 T cell receptor beta chains sequenced from a single sample in a study of OX40 agonist ivuxolimab in advanced cancers. Assay: immunoSEQ multiplex PCR; the TCRdb copy retains only in-frame clones and omits some. The sample has roughly 80,000 clones; just over 85% are singletons. The sample here was CD4+ or CD8+ T cells sorted from blood, taken in a trial of the OX40 agonist ivuxolimab. Every receptor here comes from an adult with an advanced solid tumor such as melanoma, head and neck, liver or kidney cancer.

The rearrangement links TRBV11-1 to TRBJ1-1; D is unresolved. This CDR3 spans 13 amino acids. In germline, CDR1 is SGHAT, CDR2 FQDESV (reference sequence). Trimming took off 1 base at V and 11 bases at J, with 14 bases between the two ends. CDR3 in amino acids: CASSLEGVHKAFF. The CDR3 nucleotides are TGTGCCAGCAGCTTAGAAGGTGTCCACAAGGCTTTCTTT.

The rearrangement joins TRBV7-3 to TRBJ2-5; maybe TRBD2 (6 bases). Germline V gene lookup returns CDR1 SGHTA and CDR2 FQGTGA. This CDR3 spans 13 amino acids. Trimming removed 2 bases from V and 5 bases from J, with 9 bases in between. CDR3 coding DNA: TGTGCCAGCAGCTTAGGGGGGACCGAGACCCAGTACTTC. Its protein is CASSLGGTETQYF.

The V gene is TRBV19, the J gene TRBJ1-1; 8 positions agree with TRBD1. Unmatched junction bases numbered 14, after V lost 3 bases and J lost 2 bases. CDR1 and CDR2 (germline): LNHDA, SQIVND (reference sequence). The CDR3 length is 18 residues. The CDR3 coding sequence is TGTGCCAGTAGTATGGTGGGCCCCGGGACAGGTTTTAACACTGAAGCTTTCTTT. This sequence encodes CASSMVGPGTGFNTEAFF.

The genes are TRBV28 and TRBJ1-1; 7 nucleotides match TRBD1. This CDR3 spans 15 amino acids. CDR1 is MDHEN, CDR2 SYDVKM, per germline. After removal of 7 bases from V and 3 bases from J, the junction contained 11 bases not matched to a gene. This CDR3 reads CASNPRGGRDTEAFF. The CDR3 coding sequence is TGTGCCAGCAACCCCAGAGGGGGCAGGGACACTGAAGCTTTCTTT.

This chain connects TRBV19 to TRBJ2-3; D is unclear. There are 14 residues in the CDR3. Trimming left V 3 bases short and J 6 bases short, with 13 bases between. CDR1 and CDR2 from the germline V gene are LNHDA and SQIVND (reference sequence). For the CDR3, the DNA is TGTGCCAGTAGTATGGCCTCGGGCCTCGATACGCAGTATTTT. It specifies CASSMASGLDTQYF.

The genes are TRBV7-2 and TRBJ1-5; a weak D match, TRBD1 (5 bases). This CDR3 comprises 13 residues. Per the germline V gene, CDR1 is SGHTA and CDR2 is FQGNSA. V was shortened by 5 bases and J by 1 base, with 6 bases between the two germline ends. CDR3 bases: TGTGCCAGCAGCCCAGGGAGCAATCAGCCCCAGCATTTT. Residues: CASSPGSNQPQHF.

The V gene is TRBV28, the J gene TRBJ1-3; 7 positions match TRBD1. Per the germline V gene, CDR1 is MDHEN and CDR2 is SYDVKM. This CDR3 comprises 17 residues. Trimming removed 6 bases from V and 2 bases from J; junction bases left unmatched: 13. The CDR3 reads CASRPSQGQRTGNTIYF. The CDR3 nucleotides read TGTGCCAGCAGACCCTCGCAGGGACAGCGAACTGGAAACACCATATATTTT.

This sequence joins TRBV5-6 and TRBJ1-4; tentatively, D is TRBD1 (5 bases). This CDR3 contains 15 residues. V gave up 4 bases and J gave up 3 bases, with 13 bases separating them. Germline CDR1 reads SGHDT; CDR2 reads YYEEEE. CDR3 sequence: CASSRSGKSNEKLFF. CDR3 DNA sequence: TGTGCCAGCAGCCGTTCAGGGAAATCTAATGAAAAACTGTTTTTT. Based on the CDR3 plus reference TRBV5-6 and TRBJ1-4, the full variable domain is DAGVTQSPTHLIKTRGQQVTLRCSPKSGHDTVSWYQQALGQGPQFIFQYYEEEERQRGNFPDRFSGHQFPNYSSELNVNALLLGDSALYLCASSRSGKSNEKLFFGSGTQLSVL.

This clone was recorded only once. The chain uses TRBV5-1 and TRBJ2-3; the D gene is possibly TRBD2 (5 bases). This CDR3 has 17 residues. Germline values: CDR1 SGHRS, CDR2 YFSETQ. V was trimmed by 0 bases and J by 2 bases, leaving 16 bases between them. The CDR3 is CASSLAGNGEYTDTQYF. Written as DNA, the CDR3 is TGCGCCAGCAGCTTGGCCGGGAACGGAGAGTACACAGATACGCAGTATTTT.

The gene calls are TRBV7-2 and TRBJ1-2, with D possibly matching TRBD1 (5 bases). The CDR3 sequence is 11 residues long. Trimming took off 8 bases at V and 2 bases at J, with 6 bases between the two ends. Germline V gene data show CDR1 as SGHTA and CDR2 as FQGNSA. For the CDR3, the DNA is TGTGCCAGCGGGGGAAACTATGGCTACACCTTC. Its protein is CASGGNYGYTF.

The V call is TRBV28, the J call TRBJ2-5; perhaps TRBD2 as D (5 bases). V lost 6 bases and J lost 4, with 18 bases in between. Germline V gene sequence: CDR1 MDHEN, CDR2 SYDVKM. The CDR3 has 15 residues. CDR3: CASRNLGSGTETQYF. The CDR3 coding sequence is TGTGCCAGCAGGAATCTAGGGAGTGGCACAGAGACCCAGTACTTC.

The rearrangement uses TRBV2 and TRBJ2-7; 7 bases agree with TRBD2. Germline CDR1 and CDR2: SNHLY and FYNNEI. V shed 6 bases, J shed 7 bases, and the junction held 9 bases outside the gene matches. This CDR3 has 13 residues. For the CDR3, the DNA is TGTGCCAGCAGGGGGAGGGCCGGGGGGGAGCAGTACTTC. It is translated as CASRGRAGGEQYF.